This T cell receptor (beta chain) was observed in a study of blood T cell repertoires in COVID-19. Study at large: Samples of COVID-19 (acute and convalescent) were obtained from the United States, Italy and Spain.

In its sample, this clone was seen once. Followed longitudinally, the Seattle patients had been enrolled during active infection. The table came from immunoSEQ multiplex PCR; TCRdb's copy has only in-frame clones and leaves some out. The data hold approximately 70,000 clones, with around 90% observed a single time. Germline V CDR1 and CDR2: SGHDT, YYEEEE. The length of the CDR3 is 12 residues. Trimming stripped 0 bases from V and 10 bases from J, with 5 bases between. The source of this sequence is a woman in her fifties or sixties with COVID-19, enrolled during active disease. The sample was peripheral blood. The chain employs TRBV5-6 and TRBJ1-6; D remains ambiguous. Here the CDR3 DNA reads TGTGCCAGCAGCTTGGTGGGCTCACCCCTCCACTTT. Protein sequence: CASSLVGSPLHF.